Given below is one TCR beta chain in context. Its antigen is unknown. Base qualities are not provided; no much larger clone lies one nucleotide away. This specimen comes from a study of shared clonotypes between healthy human individuals (TCRdb year 2020). The study in broad terms: The cohort comprised a couple of women and three men aged 18 to 49 years. For each donor, CD4 naive and CD4 memory were each run on three plates, CD8 naive on two plates, and CD8 memory on one plate. The study deeply sequenced blood TCR repertoires of five healthy adults to estimate repertoire size and the extent of clonotype sharing between individuals. Different laboratories and diverse techniques were used to prepare libraries and sequence TCR repertoires, to increase sequencing depth and limit assay-specific biases. Per donor, leukapheresis produced somewhere between about 0.85 and 9.5 billion PBMCs. Overall study results and their limits: Naive subsets generally had larger estimated clonotype richness than memory subsets did. Compared with non-shared clonotypes, the clonotypes found in all four sorted-subset donors had higher generation probabilities. Based on pairwise subsampling, the degree of clonotype sharing among donors was expected to be affected by sequencing depth. Rarefaction of sorted-subset datasets indicated incomplete sequencing despite the large sequencing depth. Sampling was restricted to blood, and TCR repertoires in tissues likely differ from the TCR repertoires found in blood. The genetic and exposure-history diversity represented was limited by the small number of donors. About 5% of naive CD4, more than 3% of naive CD8, around 2.3% of memory CD4, and around 0.42% of memory CD8 clonotypes were shared across several donors.

Using the deep immunoSEQ assay, TCR CDR3 regions were amplified from genomic DNA by multiplex PCR. Genomic DNA extracted from each cell subset was distributed evenly over all wells of several immunoSEQ 96-well plates, and each plate served as one replicate. For sorted subsets, approximately 200 ng of genomic DNA, equivalent to about 30,000 T cell genomes, went into each replicate PCR. Purified libraries were measured with a Qubit 3.0 fluorometer, size-checked on a Bioanalyzer 2100, and measured again with the KAPA Library Quantification kit. Every immunoSEQ 96-well plate was sequenced on a dedicated single-read 150-cycle Illumina NextSeq 550 flow cell. Under the source paper's analysis protocol: Because only junctional sequences without quality scores were contained in the immunoSEQ output, filtering matching that applied to full-length reads could not be performed. To assign V/J genes and CDR3, sequences were annotated using PyIR, a Python wrapper for IgBLAST v1.9, with IMGT germline references. Reads were removed for weak V/J assignments (E-value above 1e-6), missing CDR3, stop codons, out-of-frame junctions, or ambiguous translated residues. V3J clonotypes were defined as sequences sharing the same inferred V gene, J gene, and CDR3 amino acid sequence. Percentage overlap between repertoires was calculated by dividing the number of shared unique clonotypes by the size of the smaller repertoire. Repertoire richness was assessed with RTK rarefaction, the Chao1 estimator, and Recon v2.1 estimates of unobserved clonotypes. For all TCRbeta clonotypes obtained by the gDNA method from several donors, generation probabilities were computed with OLGA. TCRdb retrieved this table from immuneACCESS and kept in-frame rearrangements only. Not all clones are present; in checked studies, unresolved V genes account for under half, and no reason is known for the remainder. V and J calls and clone size come straight from that table; D and trimming were deduced from the DNA. The sample table lists hundreds of thousands of clones, about 96% of them with a count of one. The ten largest clones capture 0.06% of the sample.

According to the germline V gene, CDR1 reads KGHSH and CDR2 reads LQKENI. Counted from cysteine to phenylalanine, this CDR3 has 18 amino acids. CDR3 DNA only is kept here, 54 bases in frame from base 1. V drops 3 bases and J drops 3 bases, leaving 23 bases in between. The donors were healthy, HIV-negative adults with no recently reported acute infections or vaccinations. Only Caucasian adults living in Nashville, Tennessee, USA were represented among the donors. CD4+ T cells were enriched by magnetic negative selection, after which naive cells were positively selected on CD45RA and the negative fraction was taken as the memory subset. Blood was obtained by leukapheresis, after which PBMCs were separated by Ficoll-Histopaque density gradient centrifugation and cryopreserved in liquid nitrogen vapor phase. Analytical flow cytometry was used to check the purity and quantity of each magnetically sorted T cell population. Each sorted fraction had its genomic DNA isolated and then quantified by UV absorbance on a Nanodrop 2000c.

The chain is encoded by TRBV18 joined to TRBJ1-2; TRBD1 is a weak D gene call, 6 bases matching. Sequencing input: naive CD4+ T cells sorted from blood. The cell subset or site label on this specimen signifies: CD45RA+ positively selected. This clonotype originated in a woman aged 25 to 45 in good health. Here the CDR3 is given as CASSPIPWAAGDDYGYTF. The DNA sequence is TGTGCCAGCTCACCTATTCCGTGGGCGGCAGGGGATGACTATGGCTACACCTTC. Where the CDR3 stops, the reference TRBV18 and TRBJ1-2 genes take over; the full variable domain is NAGVMQNPRHLVRRRGQEARLRCSPMKGHSHVYWYRQLPEEGLKFMVYLQKENIIDESGMPKERFSAEFPKEGPSILRIQQVVRGDSAAYFCASSPIPWAAGDDYGYTFGSGTRLTVV.